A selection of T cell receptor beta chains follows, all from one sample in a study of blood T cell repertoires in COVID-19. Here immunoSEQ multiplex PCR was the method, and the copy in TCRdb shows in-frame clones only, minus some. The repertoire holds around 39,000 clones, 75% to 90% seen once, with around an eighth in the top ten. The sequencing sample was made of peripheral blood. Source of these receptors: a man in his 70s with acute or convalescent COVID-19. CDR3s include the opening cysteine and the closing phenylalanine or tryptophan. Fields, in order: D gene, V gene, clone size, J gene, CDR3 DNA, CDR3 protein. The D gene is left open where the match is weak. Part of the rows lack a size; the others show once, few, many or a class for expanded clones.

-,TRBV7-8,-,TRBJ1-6,TGTGCCAGCAGCTGGGGCCAGTATAATTCACCCCTCCACTTT,CASSWGQYNSPLHF
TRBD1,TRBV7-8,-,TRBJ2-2,TGTGCCAGCAGCCGAGGACAGGTACTGAACACCGGGGAGCTGTTTTTT,CASSRGQVLNTGELFF
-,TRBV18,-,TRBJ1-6,TGTGCCAGCTCACCACGGTTCGGGGGGCGCGAAGATAATTCACCCCTCCACTTT,CASSPRFGGREDNSPLHF
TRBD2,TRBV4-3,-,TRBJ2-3,TGCGCCAGCAGCCCGACTAGCGGGGGGAGAGATACGCAGTATTTT,CASSPTSGGRDTQYF
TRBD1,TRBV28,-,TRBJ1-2,TGTGCCAGCAGTACCTCGGGACAGGGGGCCGCTGGCTACACCTTC,CASSTSGQGAAGYTF
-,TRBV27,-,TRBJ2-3,TGTGCCAGCAGTCCAGTAACAGTGCTCCACACAGATACGCAGTATTTT,CASSPVTVLHTDTQYF
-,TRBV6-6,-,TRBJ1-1,TGTGCCAGCAGTTACGAAGAGGGCGCTGAAGCTTTCTTT,CASSYEEGAEAFF
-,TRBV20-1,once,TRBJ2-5,TGCAGTGCTAGGCCGGAAGAGACCCAGTACTTC,CSARPEETQYF
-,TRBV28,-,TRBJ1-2,TGTGCCGGCCGATCCGGGACACTCGATTATGGCTACACCTTC,CAGRSGTLDYGYTF
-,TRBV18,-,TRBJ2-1,TGTGCCAGCTCACCCTCCGGGAGTCCCGTTTACAATGAGCAGTTCTTC,CASSPSGSPVYNEQFF
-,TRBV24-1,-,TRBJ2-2,TGTGCCACCAGTGATATAGCTACAGGGAGGGGAGGCACCGGGGAGCTGTTTTTT,CATSDIATGRGGTGELFF
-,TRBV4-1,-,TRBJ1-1,TGCGCCAGCAGCCAAGACGGACACTACACTGAAGCTTTCTTT,CASSQDGHYTEAFF
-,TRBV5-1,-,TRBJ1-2,TGCGCCAGCAGCTTATCGGCAGGGGCTAACTATGGCTACACCTTC,CASSLSAGANYGYTF
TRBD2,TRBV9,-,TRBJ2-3,TGTGCCAGCAGCGTGCGGGGGGGCGGCACAGATACGCAGTATTTT,CASSVRGGGTDTQYF
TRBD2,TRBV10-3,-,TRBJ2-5,TGTGCCATCAGTGAGGGGGAGGGAGGGACTCAAGAGACCCAGTACTTC,CAISEGEGGTQETQYF
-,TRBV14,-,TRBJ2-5,TGTGCCAGCAGCACCAAGATACTAGCCGAGACCCAGTACTTC,CASSTKILAETQYF
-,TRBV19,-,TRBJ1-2,TGTGCCAGCAAGGAAGCAGGAGGTATTGGGTTAACGGGGAGCGGCTACACCTTC,CASKEAGGIGLTGSGYTF
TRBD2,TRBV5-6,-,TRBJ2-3,TGTGCCAGCAGCCTGGGACTAGCGGGAGGCACCTCAGATACGCAGTATTTT,CASSLGLAGGTSDTQYF
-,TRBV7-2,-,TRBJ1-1,TGTGCCAGCAGCTTAGCGTCCGGCACTGAAGCTTTCTTT,CASSLASGTEAFF
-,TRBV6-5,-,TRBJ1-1,TGTGCCAGCAGTCTAACAGGGACGGTAACTGAAGCTTTCTTT,CASSLTGTVTEAFF
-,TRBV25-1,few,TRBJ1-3,TGTGCCAGCAGTGAATACGTAGACTCTGGAAACACCATATATTTT,CASSEYVDSGNTIYF
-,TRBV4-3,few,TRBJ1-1,TGCGCCAGCAGCCAAGATCCTACAGGGTACACTGAAGCTTTCTTT,CASSQDPTGYTEAFF
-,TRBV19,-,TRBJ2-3,TGTGCCAGTAGGTTCGGGAGTGGGGCAGATACGCAGTATTTT,CASRFGSGADTQYF
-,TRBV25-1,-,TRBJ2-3,TGTGCCAGCCAGGGGTCTACTAGCACAGATACGCAGTATTTT,CASQGSTSTDTQYF
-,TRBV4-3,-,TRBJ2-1,TGCGCCAGCAGCCAAGCGGGGGACAATGAGCAGTTCTTC,CASSQAGDNEQFF
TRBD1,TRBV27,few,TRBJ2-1,TGTGCCAGCAGCCAGGGGGCCAGCTCCTACAATGAGCAGTTCTTC,CASSQGASSYNEQFF
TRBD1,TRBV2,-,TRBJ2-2,TGTGCCAGCAGTGTGTGGGACAGGTTGAGCGGGGAGCTGTTTTTT,CASSVWDRLSGELFF
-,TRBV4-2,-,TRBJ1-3,TGTGCCAGCCAGTCTGCCGGAAACACCATATATTTT,CASQSAGNTIYF
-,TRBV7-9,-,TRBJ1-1,TGTGCCAGCAGCCGAGAGGTGGGTGAAGCTTTCTTT,CASSREVGEAFF
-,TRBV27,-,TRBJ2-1,TGTGCCAGCAGACGAGGGGGACCGCCCAATGAGCAGTTCTTC,CASRRGGPPNEQFF
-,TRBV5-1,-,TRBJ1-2,TGCGCCAGCAGCTTACAGGGTGAAGACTATGGCTACACCTTC,CASSLQGEDYGYTF
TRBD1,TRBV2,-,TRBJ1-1,TGTGCCAGCAGTGAACAGGGGGCGGGCACTGAAGCTTTCTTT,CASSEQGAGTEAFF